This TCR beta chain appears in the sequencing data of a study of shared clonotypes between healthy human individuals. Study-wide results and caveats: Clonotypes which were not shared had lower generation probabilities than clonotypes that all four donors shared. Few donors restricted represented genetic and exposure-history diversity.

This clone was recorded a few times. What it recognizes is unknown. In the naive CD8 group, cells lacked CD45RO and were positively selected for CCR7, so terminally differentiated effector memory CD45RA+ cells were left out. The authors split each subset's genomic DNA evenly across several immunoSEQ plates. Sequencing was performed with immunoSEQ multiplex PCR; in TCRdb, only in-frame clones are kept and a portion is missing. The sample has approximately 720,000 clones, just over 90% seen once; the top ten hold 24%. The CDR3 extends over 16 amino acids. This receptor was taken from a man aged 30-40 years in good health. Sequencing was carried out using naive CD8+ T cells sorted from blood. V and J are TRBV21-1 and TRBJ1-5; TRBD1, the table's D call, was not compared with the DNA. TRBV21-1 has pseudogene status. This CDR3 reads CASSKVLGQGFQPQHF. DNA of the CDR3: TGTGCCAGCAGCAAAGTACTCGGCCAGGGGTTTCAGCCCCAGCATTTT.